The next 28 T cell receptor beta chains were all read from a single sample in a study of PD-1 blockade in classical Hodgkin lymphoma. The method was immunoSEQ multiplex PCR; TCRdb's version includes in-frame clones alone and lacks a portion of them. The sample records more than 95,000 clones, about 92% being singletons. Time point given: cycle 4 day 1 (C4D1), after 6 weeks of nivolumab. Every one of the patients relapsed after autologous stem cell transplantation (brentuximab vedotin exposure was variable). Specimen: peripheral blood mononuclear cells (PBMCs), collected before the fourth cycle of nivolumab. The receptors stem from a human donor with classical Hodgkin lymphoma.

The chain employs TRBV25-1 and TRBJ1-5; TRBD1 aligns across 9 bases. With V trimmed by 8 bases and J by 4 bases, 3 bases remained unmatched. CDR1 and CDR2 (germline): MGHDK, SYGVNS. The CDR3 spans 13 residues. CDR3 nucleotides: TGTGCCAGCGGGGGACAGGGAAATCAGCCCCAGCATTTT. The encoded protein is CASGGQGNQPQHF. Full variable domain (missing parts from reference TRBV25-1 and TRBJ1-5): EADIYQTPRYLVIGTGKKITLECSQTMGHDKMYWYQQDPGMELHLIHYSYGVNSTEKGDLSSESTVSRIRTEHFPLTLESARPSHTSQYLCASGGQGNQPQHFGDGTRLSIL.

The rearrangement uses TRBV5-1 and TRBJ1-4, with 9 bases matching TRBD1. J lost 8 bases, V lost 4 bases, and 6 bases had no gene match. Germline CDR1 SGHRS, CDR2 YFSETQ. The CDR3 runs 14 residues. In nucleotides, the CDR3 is TGCGCCAGCAGCCTGGGACAGGGATACGAAAAACTGTTTTTT. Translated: CASSLGQGYEKLFF.

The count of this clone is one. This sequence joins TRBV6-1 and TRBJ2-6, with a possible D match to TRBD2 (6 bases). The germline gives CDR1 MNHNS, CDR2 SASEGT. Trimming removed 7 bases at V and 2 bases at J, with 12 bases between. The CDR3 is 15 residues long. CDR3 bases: TGTGCCAGCACCCAAGGAGGGGCTGGGGCCAACGTCCTGACTTTC. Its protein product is CASTQGGAGANVLTF.

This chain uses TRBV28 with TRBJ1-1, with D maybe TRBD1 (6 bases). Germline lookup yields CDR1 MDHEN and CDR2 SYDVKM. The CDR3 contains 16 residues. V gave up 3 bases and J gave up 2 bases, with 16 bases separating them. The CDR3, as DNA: TGTGCCAGCAGTTTCCATTGGGACACATCAAACACTGAAGCTTTCTTT. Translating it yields CASSFHWDTSNTEAFF.

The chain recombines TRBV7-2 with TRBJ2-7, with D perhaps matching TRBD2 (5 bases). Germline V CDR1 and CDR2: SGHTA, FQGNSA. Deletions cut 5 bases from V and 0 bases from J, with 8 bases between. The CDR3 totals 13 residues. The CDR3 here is CASSTGISYEQYF. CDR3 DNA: TGTGCCAGCAGCACCGGGATCTCCTACGAGCAGTACTTC.

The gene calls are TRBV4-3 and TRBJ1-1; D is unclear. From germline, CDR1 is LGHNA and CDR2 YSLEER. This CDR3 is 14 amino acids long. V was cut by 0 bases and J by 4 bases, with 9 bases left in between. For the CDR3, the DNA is TGCGCCAGCAGCCAAGAGGCCAGAGGCACTGAAGCTTTCTTT. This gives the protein CASSQEARGTEAFF.

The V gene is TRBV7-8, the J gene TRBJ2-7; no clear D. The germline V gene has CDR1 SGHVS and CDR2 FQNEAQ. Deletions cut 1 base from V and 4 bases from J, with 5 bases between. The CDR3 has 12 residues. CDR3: CASSLERYEQYF. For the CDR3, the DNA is TGTGCCAGCAGCTTAGAAAGATACGAGCAGTACTTC. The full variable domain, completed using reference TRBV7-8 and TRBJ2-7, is GAGVSQSPRYKVAKRGQDVALRCDPISGHVSLFWYQQALGQGPEFLTYFQNEAQLDKSGLPSDRFFAERPEGSVSTLKIQRTQQEDSAVYLCASSLERYEQYFGPGTRLTVT.

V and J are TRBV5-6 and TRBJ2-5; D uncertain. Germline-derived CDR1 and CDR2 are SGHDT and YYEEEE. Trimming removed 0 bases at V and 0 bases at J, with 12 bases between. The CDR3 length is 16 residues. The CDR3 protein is CASSLARSNDQETQYF. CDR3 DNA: TGTGCCAGCAGCTTGGCCCGCTCGAATGACCAAGAGACCCAGTACTTC.

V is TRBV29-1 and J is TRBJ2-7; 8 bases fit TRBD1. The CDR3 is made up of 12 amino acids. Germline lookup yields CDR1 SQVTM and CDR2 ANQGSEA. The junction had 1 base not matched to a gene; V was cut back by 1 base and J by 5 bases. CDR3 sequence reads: CSVEATGDEQYF. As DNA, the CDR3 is TGCAGCGTTGAAGCGACAGGGGACGAGCAGTACTTC.

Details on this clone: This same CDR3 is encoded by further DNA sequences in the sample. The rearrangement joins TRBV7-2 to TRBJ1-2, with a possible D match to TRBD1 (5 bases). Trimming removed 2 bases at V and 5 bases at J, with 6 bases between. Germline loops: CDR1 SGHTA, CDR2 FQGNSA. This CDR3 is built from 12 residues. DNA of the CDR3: TGTGCCAGCAGCTTACGGGGGTATGGCTACACCTTC. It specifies CASSLRGYGYTF. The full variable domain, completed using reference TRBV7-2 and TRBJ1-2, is GAGVSQSPSNKVTEKGKDVELRCDPISGHTALYWYRQSLGQGLEFLIYFQGNSAPDKSGLPSDRFSAERTGGSVSTLTIQRTQQEDSAVYLCASSLRGYGYTFGSGTRLTVV.

For the CDR3, the DNA is TGTGCCAGTAGTATAGGAGGAGATACGCAGTATTTT. This codes for CASSIGGDTQYF. The V call is TRBV19, the J call TRBJ2-3; the D is unclear. The V and J ends lost 1 base and 5 bases respectively, with 4 bases between them. Germline CDR1 reads LNHDA; CDR2 reads SQIVND (reference sequence). This CDR3 has 12 amino acids.

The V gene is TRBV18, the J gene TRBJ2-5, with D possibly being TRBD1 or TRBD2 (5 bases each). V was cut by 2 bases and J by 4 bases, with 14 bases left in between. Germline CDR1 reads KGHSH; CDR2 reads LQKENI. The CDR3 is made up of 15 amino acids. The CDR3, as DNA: TGTGCCAGCTCACCAAGGACGGGGCCTACAGAGACCCAGTACTTC. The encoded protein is CASSPRTGPTETQYF. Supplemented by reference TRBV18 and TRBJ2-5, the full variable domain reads NAGVMQNPRHLVRRRGQEARLRCSPMKGHSHVYWYRQLPEEGLKFMVYLQKENIIDESGMPKERFSAEFPKEGPSILRIQQVVRGDSAAYFCASSPRTGPTETQYFGPGTRLLVL.

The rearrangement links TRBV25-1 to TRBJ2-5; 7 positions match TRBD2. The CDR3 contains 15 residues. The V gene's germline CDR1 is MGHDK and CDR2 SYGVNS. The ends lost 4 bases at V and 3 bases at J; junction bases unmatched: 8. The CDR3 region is CASSGEPGTKETQYF. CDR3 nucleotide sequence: TGTGCCAGCAGTGGAGAACCCGGGACTAAAGAGACCCAGTACTTC.

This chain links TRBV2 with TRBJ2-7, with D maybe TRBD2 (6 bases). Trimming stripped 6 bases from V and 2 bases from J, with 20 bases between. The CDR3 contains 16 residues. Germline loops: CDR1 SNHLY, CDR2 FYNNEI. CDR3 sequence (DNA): TGTGCCAGCAGGGCGGTCCCCGGGAGTTATGCCTACGAGCAGTACTTC. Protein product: CASRAVPGSYAYEQYF.

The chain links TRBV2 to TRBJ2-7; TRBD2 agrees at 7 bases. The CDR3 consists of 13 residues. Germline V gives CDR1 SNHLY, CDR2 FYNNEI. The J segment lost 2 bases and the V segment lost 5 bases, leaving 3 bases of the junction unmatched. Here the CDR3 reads CASSSLAAYEQYF. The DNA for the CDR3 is TGTGCCAGCAGTTCTCTAGCGGCCTACGAGCAGTACTTC.

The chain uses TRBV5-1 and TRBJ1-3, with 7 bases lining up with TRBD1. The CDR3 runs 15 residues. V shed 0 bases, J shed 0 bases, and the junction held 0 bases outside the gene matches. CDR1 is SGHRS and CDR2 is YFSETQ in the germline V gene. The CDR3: CASSLGDSSGNTIYF. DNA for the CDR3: TGCGCCAGCAGCTTGGGGGACAGCTCTGGAAACACCATATATTTT.

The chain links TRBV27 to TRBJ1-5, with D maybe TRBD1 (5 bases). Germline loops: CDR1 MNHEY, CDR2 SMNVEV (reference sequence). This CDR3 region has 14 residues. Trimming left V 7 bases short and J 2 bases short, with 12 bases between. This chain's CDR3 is CASMYRIGNQPQHF. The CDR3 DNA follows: TGTGCCAGCATGTACAGGATAGGCAATCAGCCCCAGCATTTT.

CDR3 sequence (DNA): TGTGCCAGCAGGGACTACACAGATACGCAGTATTTT. Protein sequence: CASRDYTDTQYF. This chain links TRBV27 with TRBJ2-3; D possibly corresponds to TRBD2 (6 bases). Germline V gene data show CDR1 as MNHEY and CDR2 as SMNVEV (reference sequence). Deletions cut 6 bases from V and 2 bases from J, with 6 bases between. The CDR3 consists of 12 residues.

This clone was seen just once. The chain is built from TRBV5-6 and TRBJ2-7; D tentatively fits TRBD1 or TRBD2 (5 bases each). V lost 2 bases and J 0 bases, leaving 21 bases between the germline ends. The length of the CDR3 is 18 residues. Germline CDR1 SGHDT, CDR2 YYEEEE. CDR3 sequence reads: CASSFGFPRGPLSYEQYF. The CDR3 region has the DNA TGTGCCAGCAGCTTTGGTTTTCCCCGGGGCCCCCTCTCCTACGAGCAGTACTTC.

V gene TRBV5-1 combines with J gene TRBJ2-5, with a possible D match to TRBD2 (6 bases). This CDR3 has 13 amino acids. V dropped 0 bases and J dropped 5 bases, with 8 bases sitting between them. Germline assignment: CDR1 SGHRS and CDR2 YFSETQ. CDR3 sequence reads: CASSLGGLETQYF. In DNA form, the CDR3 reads TGCGCCAGCAGCTTGGGGGGACTGGAGACCCAGTACTTC.

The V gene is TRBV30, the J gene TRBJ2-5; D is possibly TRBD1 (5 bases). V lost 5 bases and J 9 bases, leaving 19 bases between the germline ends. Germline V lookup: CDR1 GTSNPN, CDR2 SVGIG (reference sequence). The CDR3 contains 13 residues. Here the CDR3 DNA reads TGTGCCTGGGGGATATCAGGAGTAGGGGCCCAGTACTTC. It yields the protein CAWGISGVGAQYF. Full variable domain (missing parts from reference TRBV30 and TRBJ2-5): SQTIHQWPATLVQPVGSPLSLECTVEGTSNPNLYWYRQAAGRGLQLLFYSVGIGQISSEVPQNLSASRPQDRQFILSSKKLLLSDSGFYLCAWGISGVGAQYFGPGTRLLVL.

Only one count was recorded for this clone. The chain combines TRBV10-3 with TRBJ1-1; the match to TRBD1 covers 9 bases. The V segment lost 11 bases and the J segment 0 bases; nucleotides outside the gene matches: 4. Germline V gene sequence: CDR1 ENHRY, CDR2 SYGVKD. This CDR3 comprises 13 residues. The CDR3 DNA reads TGTGCCGCCGGGACAGGGCTGAACACTGAAGCTTTCTTT. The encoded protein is CAAGTGLNTEAFF.

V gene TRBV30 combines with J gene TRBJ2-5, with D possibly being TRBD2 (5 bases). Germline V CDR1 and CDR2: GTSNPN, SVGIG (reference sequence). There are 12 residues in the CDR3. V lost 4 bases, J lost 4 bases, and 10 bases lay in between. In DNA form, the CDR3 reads TGTGCCTGGACTAGCTTGTCAGAGACCCAGTACTTC. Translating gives CAWTSLSETQYF.

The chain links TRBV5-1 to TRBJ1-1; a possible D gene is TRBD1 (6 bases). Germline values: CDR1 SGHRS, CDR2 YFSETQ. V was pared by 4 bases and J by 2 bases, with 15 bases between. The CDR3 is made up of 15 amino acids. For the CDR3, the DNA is TGCGCCAGCAGCCCAGGGGCCACACTAAACACTGAAGCTTTCTTT. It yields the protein CASSPGATLNTEAFF.

The CDR3 sequence: CASSPSQGARANTEAFF. CDR3 in DNA: TGTGCCAGCTCACCAAGCCAGGGGGCTAGGGCGAACACTGAAGCTTTCTTT. J is TRBJ1-1 and V is TRBV18; 8 bases align to TRBD1. V was pared by 2 bases and J by 1 base, with 9 bases of the junction left unmatched. Germline CDR1 reads KGHSH; CDR2 reads LQKENI. The CDR3 runs to 17 residues.

The CDR3 bases are TGTGCCAGCAGCTTTTCCGTAAACGAGCAGTACTTC. Translating gives CASSFSVNEQYF. The genes are TRBV7-9 and TRBJ2-7; D remains ambiguous. Trimming removed 3 bases from V and 5 bases from J, with 8 bases in between. CDR1 and CDR2 from the germline V gene are SEHNR and FQNEAQ (reference sequence). This CDR3 spans 12 amino acids.

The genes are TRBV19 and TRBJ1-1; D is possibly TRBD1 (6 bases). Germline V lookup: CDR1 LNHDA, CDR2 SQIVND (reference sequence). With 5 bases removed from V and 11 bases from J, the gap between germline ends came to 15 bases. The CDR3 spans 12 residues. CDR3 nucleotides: TGTGCCAGTAGTCCTTTGCAGGGGACGGCTTTCTTT. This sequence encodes CASSPLQGTAFF.

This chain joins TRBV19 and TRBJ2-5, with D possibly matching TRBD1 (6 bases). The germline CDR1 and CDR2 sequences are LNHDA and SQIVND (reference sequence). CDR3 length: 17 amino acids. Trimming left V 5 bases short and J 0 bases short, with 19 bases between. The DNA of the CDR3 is TGTGCCAGTAGTCCTTCCCAGACAGGCTTTAACCAAGAGACCCAGTACTTC. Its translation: CASSPSQTGFNQETQYF.